Detailed here is one T cell receptor (beta chain). The antigen remains undetermined. This CDR3 comprises 12 residues. V trimming: 8 bases; J trimming: 3 bases; junction bases outside the gene matches: 1. Germline V gives CDR1 LNHNV, CDR2 YYDKDF (reference sequence). TCRdb analysed the RT-PCR reads with MiXCR anew, one entry per CDR3 protein. The profile covers some 600,000 distinct CDR3 sequences, with 12% to 15% appearing a single time and around 7.6% taken by the ten largest. The sample belongs to a study of response to subunit inactivated influenza vaccine. Study-level points and caveats: The authors offered the suggestion that each seasonal influenza vaccination recruits few new T cells.

The sample here was PBMCs from blood, taken approximately 15 days before vaccination. This TCR was recovered from a man aged 45 to 65 who received an inactivated influenza vaccine. The V call is TRBV15, the J call TRBJ2-1; 7 nucleotides match TRBD1. The CDR3 DNA follows: TGTGCCACCGACAGGGACTACAATGAGCAGTTCTTC. As protein: CATDRDYNEQFF.